This TCR beta chain was identified during a study of T cell clonality in common variable immunodeficiency. This CDR3 is 19 amino acids long. The germline CDR1 and CDR2 sequences are DFQATT and SNEGSKA (reference sequence). Each donor provided roughly 4.5 to 8.5 ml of heparinized whole blood. Control and CVID samples contributed equal amounts of genomic DNA. Method: immunoSEQ multiplex PCR; TCRdb's copy keeps in-frame clones and lacks some. There are about 81,000 clones in the sample, none observed a single time. In this sample, this clone turned up a few times. With the read ending 3 residues before the CDR3 end, the germline J gene is used to fill in that end.

The sequenced sample consisted of peripheral blood mononuclear cells. The sequence was obtained from a person aged 18 to 69 in good health. The chain links TRBV20-1 to TRBJ1-6; 7 bases are a match to TRBD1. CDR3 bases read: TGCACACCGGGGGAAAAACAGGGGAATGAGGATAGGTCGAATTCACCC. Encoded protein: CTPGEKQGNEDRSNSP. The CDR3, in full, reads CTPGEKQGNEDRSNSPLHF.